The present entry profiles one T cell receptor beta chain with its context. These data belong to a study of blood T cell repertoires in COVID-19. Study background: Acute and convalescent COVID-19 samples came from the United States, Italy and Spain. PBMCs, B-cell-depleted T cells, or T cells provided the cDNA or gDNA that made up the material.

V gave up 3 bases and J gave up 3 bases, with 9 bases separating them. Germline V gene sequence: CDR1 SGHTA, CDR2 FQGNSA. This CDR3 has 13 residues. Per the original data handling: Amplification of reference gene primers provided the estimated nucleated cell counts. Generated by immunoSEQ multiplex PCR, the TCRdb table keeps only in-frame clones and is missing some. The D gene and trimming were derived from the DNA, and the V and J assignments and clone size from that table. The sample gives tens of thousands of clones, about 86% of which show up once; approximately 60% is in the top ten. The clonotype comes from a man between 65 and 79 years old with acute or convalescent COVID-19. The rearrangement uses TRBV7-2 and TRBJ2-7, with D perhaps matching TRBD2 (5 bases). Sequencing was carried out using peripheral blood. CDR3 in DNA: TGTGCCAGCAGCTTTCTAGCCGACTACGAGCAGTACTTC. Amino acid sequence: CASSFLADYEQYF.